The 17 T cell receptor beta chains below come from one sample, sequenced in a study of blood T cell repertoires in COVID-19. Method: immunoSEQ multiplex PCR; TCRdb's copy keeps in-frame clones and lacks some. The profile shows hundreds of thousands of clones, roughly 85% of them singletons. The sequenced sample was PBMCs or T cells enriched from blood (not recorded which). The source of these receptors is a woman aged 40 to 50 who had recovered from COVID-19.

The J gene is TRBJ2-1, the V gene TRBV2; D not certain. V was pared by 2 bases and J by 7 bases, with 15 bases between. The CDR3 sequence is 15 residues long. Germline loops: CDR1 SNHLY, CDR2 FYNNEI. The CDR3 here is CASSERLGGNNEQFF. The CDR3 DNA sequence: TGTGCCAGCAGTGAAAGGCTAGGCGGTAATAATGAGCAGTTCTTC.

CDR3 loop: CASSPMTGGSQPQHF. The CDR3 bases are TGTGCCAGTAGTCCCATGACAGGGGGCTCGCAGCCCCAGCATTTT. V usage is TRBV19 and J usage is TRBJ1-5; 10 nucleotides line up with TRBD1. After removal of 5 bases from V and 7 bases from J, the junction contained 8 bases not matched to a gene. CDR1 is LNHDA and CDR2 is SQIVND in the germline V gene (reference sequence). The CDR3 consists of 15 residues.

The chain joins TRBV5-1 to TRBJ1-2, with TRBD1 matching 9 bases. Germline lookup yields CDR1 SGHRS and CDR2 YFSETQ. The CDR3 loop spans 15 amino acids. V gave up 4 bases and J gave up 3 bases; unmatched junction bases: 7. CDR3: CASSETGGAYYGYTF. CDR3 DNA: TGCGCCAGCAGCGAAACAGGGGGCGCATACTATGGCTACACCTTC.

The chain couples TRBV18 to TRBJ1-1; TRBD1 aligns across 11 bases. From germline, CDR1 is KGHSH and CDR2 LQKENI. The CDR3 is 17 amino acids. The J segment lost 5 bases and the V segment lost 2 bases, leaving 10 bases of the junction unmatched. The CDR3 bases are TGTGCCAGCTCACCAAATACCCGGGACAGGGGGGGGACTGAAGCTTTCTTT. Translation gives CASSPNTRDRGGTEAFF.

This clone appeared a single time. Written as DNA, the CDR3 is TGTGCCAGCAGCTCAGACAGCGCCTACGAGCAGTACTTC. The encoded protein is CASSSDSAYEQYF. V is TRBV7-8 and J is TRBJ2-7; perhaps TRBD1 as D (5 bases). The CDR3 loop spans 13 amino acids. The germline V gene encodes CDR1 SGHVS and CDR2 FQNEAQ. V lost 4 bases and J lost 2, with 9 bases in between.

The chain couples TRBV12-3 or TRBV12-4 to TRBJ1-1; D might be TRBD1 (6 bases). Trimming left V 5 bases short and J 3 bases short, with 10 bases between. The CDR3 has 13 amino acids. This CDR3 is CASSPRQDTEAFF. The CDR3 DNA follows: TGTGCCAGCAGTCCTAGACAGGACACTGAAGCTTTCTTT.

Written as DNA, the CDR3 is TGTGCCTGGAGTGTTAATATTTTTCTGGGCAGGGAATTAACTGAAGCTTTCTTT. This codes for CAWSVNIFLGRELTEAFF. The J gene is TRBJ1-1, the V gene TRBV30; perhaps TRBD1 as D (5 bases). V was trimmed by 0 bases and J by 5 bases, leaving 25 bases between them. The CDR3 is 18 residues long. Germline CDR1 is GTSNPN and CDR2 is SVGIG (reference sequence).

This clone was picked up one time. J is TRBJ1-5 and V is TRBV6-5; 8 nucleotides align to TRBD1. Trimming removed 6 bases from V and 7 bases from J; junction bases left unmatched: 8. There are 14 residues in the CDR3. Germline CDR1 is MNHEY and CDR2 is SVGAGI. As DNA, the CDR3 is TGTGCCAGCAGCTCGGGACAGGTGGGGCAGCCCCAGCATTTT. Its protein product is CASSSGQVGQPQHF.

This chain uses TRBV28 with TRBJ2-3; unclear D gene. The length of the CDR3 is 13 residues. V lost 6 bases and J 0 bases, leaving 7 bases between the germline ends. Per germline, CDR1 MDHEN and CDR2 SYDVKM. Here the CDR3 reads CASRELSTDTQYF. DNA of the CDR3: TGTGCCAGCAGGGAGCTCAGCACAGATACGCAGTATTTT. The whole variable domain, filled in from reference TRBV28 and TRBJ2-3, reads DVKVTQSSRYLVKRTGEKVFLECVQDMDHENMFWYRQDPGLGLRLIYFSYDVKMKEKGDIPEGYSVSREKKERFSLILESASTNQTSMYLCASRELSTDTQYFGPGTRLTVL.

The V gene is TRBV7-2, the J gene TRBJ1-2; D might be TRBD1 (5 bases). Germline assignment: CDR1 SGHTA and CDR2 FQGNSA. Trimming removed 5 bases at V and 6 bases at J, with 16 bases between. The CDR3 length is 14 residues. The CDR3 nucleotides are TGTGCCAGCAGCCCATACACAGGCAGCGATGGCTACACCTTC. This translates into CASSPYTGSDGYTF.

The chain links TRBV5-1 to TRBJ2-1, with 12 bases matching TRBD2. The CDR3 runs to 15 residues. J lost 4 bases, V lost 4 bases, and 3 bases had no gene match. The V gene's germline CDR1 is SGHRS and CDR2 YFSETQ. The CDR3 coding sequence is TGCGCCAGCAGCGAAGGGACTAGCGGGTACAATGAGCAGTTCTTC. This translates into CASSEGTSGYNEQFF.

The rearrangement joins TRBV10-1 to TRBJ2-1; TRBD2 agrees at 9 bases. V gave up 6 bases and J gave up 5 bases; unmatched junction bases: 17. The CDR3 has 18 residues. The germline V gene encodes CDR1 WNHNN and CDR2 SYGVQD (reference sequence). The CDR3 DNA is TGCGCCAGCAGCCCTGGGCAGGCTAGCGGGACACCGAACAATGAGCAGTTCTTC. Residues: CASSPGQASGTPNNEQFF.

The rearrangement joins TRBV28 to TRBJ2-7, with TRBD2 matching over 8 bases. CDR3 length equals 17 residues. V shed 5 bases and J 12 bases; nucleotides not matched to a gene: 24. Germline V gene sequence: CDR1 MDHEN, CDR2 SYDVKM. CDR3 protein: CASSHNPPGLAGPWSYF. CDR3 sequence (DNA): TGTGCCAGCAGTCATAATCCCCCTGGCCTAGCGGGCCCGTGGTCGTACTTC.

The J gene is TRBJ2-7, the V gene TRBV4-3, with 8 bases aligning to TRBD1. The CDR3 spans 15 residues. The J segment lost 5 bases and the V segment lost 4 bases, leaving 10 bases of the junction unmatched. Germline loops: CDR1 LGHNA, CDR2 YSLEER. CDR3 protein: CASSRGQGSLHEQYF. As DNA, the CDR3 is TGCGCCAGCAGCCGCGGACAGGGTTCCCTCCACGAGCAGTACTTC.

The CDR3 sequence is CASVQPGSPLEQYF. The CDR3 DNA sequence: TGTGCCAGCGTCCAGCCGGGGAGCCCACTGGAGCAGTACTTC. The chain is built from TRBV28 and TRBJ2-7, with D perhaps TRBD2 (5 bases). Germline V gives CDR1 MDHEN, CDR2 SYDVKM. The CDR3 contains 14 residues. V was shortened by 8 bases and J by 7 bases, with 21 bases between the two germline ends.

The J gene is TRBJ2-7, the V gene TRBV5-6; 8 nucleotides align to TRBD1. Germline CDR1 and CDR2: SGHDT and YYEEEE. Trimming took 2 bases from V and 3 from J; bases not matched to a gene: 10. The CDR3 length is 16 residues. The chain's CDR3 is CASSLIVAGGVYEQYF. The CDR3 DNA reads TGTGCCAGCAGCTTAATTGTGGCAGGGGGCGTCTACGAGCAGTACTTC.

This chain uses TRBV30 with TRBJ2-1; 7 bases are a match to TRBD2. V shed 4 bases, J shed 8 bases, and the junction held 14 bases outside the gene matches. Germline lookup yields CDR1 GTSNPN and CDR2 SVGIG (reference sequence). The CDR3 runs 15 residues. The CDR3 DNA reads as TGTGCCTGGAACGGGGAGGGAAGAGGAGTGGATGAGCAGTTCTTC. Translating gives CAWNGEGRGVDEQFF.